The entry below gives a single TCR beta chain sequence along with its context. Its antigen is not identified. This entry belongs to a study of shared clonotypes between healthy human individuals. Germline V gene lookup returns CDR1 SNHLY and CDR2 FYNNEI. Trimming pared 7 bases from V and 6 bases from J, leaving 13 bases between. CDR3 length: 13 amino acids. Findings of the study overall: Estimated clonotype richness was generally higher in naive than memory subsets.

The material for each subset, its genomic DNA, was split evenly across several immunoSEQ plates. An approximately 210 ng quantity of DNA, about 30,000 T cell genomes, went into the sorted-subset replicate PCRs. TCRdb's table, derived via immunoSEQ multiplex PCR, lists solely in-frame clones and lacks some. The profile shows about 2.2 million clones, roughly 93% of them singletons. Cells designated naive CD8 were CD45RO-negative and were positively selected for CCR7, with terminally differentiated effector memory CD45RA+ cells excluded. Sequenced input: naive CD8+ T cells from PBMCs. The source of this sequence is a man aged 18 to 35 in good health. Some clones in this sample may be carry-over from other donors' samples. The V gene is TRBV2, the J gene TRBJ2-1; D is perhaps TRBD1 (6 bases). CDR3 loop: CASKARGGNEQFF. CDR3 sequence (DNA): TGTGCCAGCAAGGCCAGGGGTGGCAATGAGCAGTTCTTC.